The T cell receptor beta chain described here comes from a study of blood T cell repertoires in COVID-19. Study at large: The origin of the acute and convalescent COVID-19 samples was the United States, Italy and Spain. PBMCs, B-cell-depleted T cells, or T cells were the source of the cDNA or gDNA that made up the material.

TCRdb's copy holds only in-frame clones and misses some; the assay was immunoSEQ multiplex PCR. The sample carries around 230,000 clones, approximately 82% recorded once. This clonotype was sampled from a middle-aged man who had recovered from COVID-19. The sample taken for sequencing was peripheral blood.

The DNA of the CDR3 is TGTGCCAGTAGTATACCGGGGGGTACGCAGTATTTT. Translating gives CASSIPGGTQYF. The gene calls are TRBV19 and TRBJ2-3; TRBD2 matches at 7 bases. In germline, CDR1 is LNHDA, CDR2 SQIVND (reference sequence). The CDR3 contains 12 residues. J lost 8 bases, V lost 2 bases, and 1 base had no gene match.